This T cell receptor beta chain stems from a study of blood T cell repertoires in COVID-19. Study context: Sites in the United States, Italy and Spain provided acute and convalescent COVID-19 samples. PBMCs, B-cell-depleted T cells, or T cells provided the cDNA or gDNA that made up the material.

Trimming left V 1 base short and J 8 bases short, with 11 bases between. The CDR3 length is 13 residues. Germline loops: CDR1 LGHDT, CDR2 YNNKEL (reference sequence). This clone was counted a few times. As processed by the authors: Amplified reference gene primers provided the basis for estimating nucleated cell counts. Measured with immunoSEQ multiplex PCR; TCRdb has only the in-frame clones, and not every one. V and J calls and clone size follow that table, whereas D and trimming were derived from the DNA. The sample contains 65,000 to 80,000 clones, around 83% of which appear only once. The chain couples TRBV3-1 (or the pseudogene TRBV3-2) to TRBJ1-2; tentatively, D is TRBD1 (6 bases). The specimen was peripheral blood. This TCR was recovered from a human donor in a cohort sampled during active COVID-19. The CDR3 is CASSQGRGGGYTF. The CDR3 nucleotides read TGTGCCAGCAGCCAAGGAAGGGGGGGAGGCTACACCTTC.